The next 15 T cell receptor beta chains were all read from a single sample in a study of CD8+CD57+ T cells in acquired aplastic anemia. Profiling that covered TCR beta VDJ and CDR3 relied on genomic DNA as its template. TCRdb re-derived calls from the reads in MiXCR, one entry per CDR3 protein. This table has 150,000 or so distinct CDR3 sequences, around 60% appearing once. Sequencing was performed on sorted CD4+, CD8+, or CD8+CD57+ T cells (not recorded which) from PBMCs. These receptors were collected from a human donor in good health.

This chain joins TRBV29-1 and TRBJ1-2; tentative D call: TRBD1 (6 bases). Trimming pared 2 bases from V and 3 bases from J, leaving 16 bases between. The CDR3 is made up of 15 amino acids. From germline, CDR1 is SQVTM and CDR2 ANQGSEA. CDR3 DNA sequence: TGCAGCGTTGAATATCAGGGTAGGGGGGACTATGGCTACACCTTC. Its translation is CSVEYQGRGDYGYTF.

This chain uses TRBV4-1 with TRBJ2-7, with no clear D. The CDR3 sequence is 13 residues long. Germline loops: CDR1 MGHRA, CDR2 YSYEKL. V lost 1 base and J 3 bases, leaving 7 bases between the germline ends. The CDR3 DNA follows: TGCGCCAGCAGCCAAGTGTGGGGCTACGAGCAGTACTTC. Protein: CASSQVWGYEQYF.

This clonotype was recorded once. The chain uses TRBV9 and TRBJ2-7; D is unclear. V was pared by 4 bases and J by 3 bases, with 17 bases between. CDR1 is SGDLS and CDR2 is YYNGEE in the germline V gene. The CDR3 is made up of 15 amino acids. The CDR3 sequence is CASSLHNAGVYEQYF. The DNA of the CDR3 is TGTGCCAGCAGCTTGCATAACGCTGGCGTCTACGAGCAGTACTTC.

This clonotype has only one observation. The rearrangement uses TRBV7-9 and TRBJ2-7; weak D call: TRBD1 (7 bases). This CDR3 contains 15 residues. Per germline, CDR1 SEHNR and CDR2 FQNEAQ (reference sequence). The germline V and J ends were trimmed by 8 bases and 3 bases, with 20 bases remaining between them. In DNA form, the CDR3 reads TGTGCCAGCGTTGCCCCCAGGGGGGATCGCTACGAGCAGTACTTC. This codes for CASVAPRGDRYEQYF.

The V and J genes are TRBV10-3 and TRBJ2-7, with a tentative D call TRBD1 (6 bases). Germline loops: CDR1 ENHRY, CDR2 SYGVKD. This CDR3 has 16 amino acids. V gave up 2 bases and J gave up 3 bases, with 17 bases separating them. In DNA form, the CDR3 reads TGTGCCATCAGTGAGGAGGGTATGGGGGCGCGCTACGAGCAGTACTTC. Amino acids: CAISEEGMGARYEQYF.

The rearrangement links TRBV19 to TRBJ2-5, with D tentatively TRBD2 (5 bases). V gave up 7 bases and J gave up 5 bases, with 14 bases separating them. This CDR3 region has 13 residues. CDR1 and CDR2 (germline): LNHDA, SQIVND (reference sequence). CDR3 amino acids: CASKRAGGETQYF. The CDR3, as DNA: TGTGCCAGTAAGAGGGCTGGTGGGGAGACCCAGTACTTC.

The V gene is TRBV24-1, the J gene TRBJ2-7; D assignment may be TRBD1 or TRBD2 (5 bases each). Between the trimmed V and J ends, which lost 5 bases and 8 bases, there was a span of 18 bases. The CDR3 runs 14 residues. Germline lookup yields CDR1 KGHDR and CDR2 SFDVKD. CDR3 amino acids: CATSARGRISKQYF. The CDR3 DNA reads as TGTGCCACCAGTGCAAGGGGACGGATCTCCAAGCAGTACTTC.

This rearrangement joins TRBV20-1 to TRBJ2-5; D may correspond to TRBD1 or TRBD2 (7 bases each). Germline loops: CDR1 DFQATT, CDR2 SNEGSKA (reference sequence). V was shortened by 5 bases and J by 4 bases, with 14 bases between the two germline ends. This CDR3 region has 13 residues. The CDR3, as DNA: TGCAGTGCTCGACAGGGAGGGCCAGAGACCCAGTACTTC. This encodes CSARQGGPETQYF.

A word on this clonotype: At one end the junction does not follow the germline gene, possibly because of a read error. This chain uses TRBV15 with TRBJ2-1; D uncertain. This CDR3 spans 16 amino acids. Per germline, CDR1 LNHNV and CDR2 YYDKDF (reference sequence). The CDR3 loop reads CAASSLALGPYNEQFF. In DNA, the CDR3 is TGTGCCGCCAGCAGCTTGGCTCTAGGACCTTACAATGAGCAGTTCTTC.

The V and J genes are TRBV24-1 and TRBJ1-6, with unresolved D. Per the germline V gene, CDR1 is KGHDR and CDR2 is SFDVKD. The CDR3 spans 12 residues. V lost 9 bases and J lost 9, with 11 bases in between. The CDR3, as DNA: TGTGCCACCGTCGTTATGAGTTCACCCCTCCACTTT. It is translated as CATVVMSSPLHF.

The V call is TRBV7-6, the J call TRBJ1-2, with D uncertain. V gave up 5 bases and J gave up 8 bases, with 12 bases separating them. This CDR3 is 12 amino acids long. Germline assignment: CDR1 SGHVS and CDR2 FNYEAQ. CDR3 sequence reads: CASSPSLGGYTF. DNA of the CDR3: TGTGCCAGCAGCCCGTCCCTGGGAGGCTACACCTTC.

This clonotype was seen many times. The chain combines TRBV3-1 with TRBJ2-7, with D uncertain. Germline values: CDR1 LGHDT, CDR2 YNNKEL (reference sequence). This CDR3 region has 14 residues. V was clipped by 1 base and J by 2 bases, with 9 bases between them. CDR3 in DNA: TGTGCCAGCAGCCAAGTTAATAAGGCCTACGAGCAGTACTTC. This encodes CASSQVNKAYEQYF.

The chain carries TRBV2 and TRBJ1-3; no reliable D call. Trimming stripped 4 bases from V and 3 bases from J, with 7 bases between. Germline V gene sequence: CDR1 SNHLY, CDR2 FYNNEI. CDR3 length: 13 amino acids. The CDR3 is CASSGFIGNTIYF. CDR3 coding DNA: TGTGCCAGCAGTGGATTTATTGGAAACACCATATATTTT. Combining the CDR3 with reference TRBV2 and TRBJ1-3 gives the whole variable domain EPEVTQTPSHQVTQMGQEVILRCVPISNHLYFYWYRQILGQKVEFLVSFYNNEISEKSEIFDDQFSVERPDGSNFTLKIRSTKLEDSAMYFCASSGFIGNTIYFGEGSWLTVV.

This clonotype was counted only a few times. The chain carries TRBV6-1 and TRBJ1-5; 8 bases agree with TRBD1. V lost 4 bases to trimming and J lost 6 bases; unmatched junction nucleotides: 11. Germline CDR1 is MNHNS and CDR2 is SASEGT. The CDR3 consists of 16 residues. In DNA, the CDR3 is TGTGCCAGCAGTGTCTTCCCGGGACAGGAGGGTCAGCCCCAGCATTTT. Translation gives CASSVFPGQEGQPQHF.

At least ten counts were recorded for this clonotype. The chain is built from TRBV6-2 or TRBV6-3 and TRBJ2-4; 12 bases map to TRBD1. Germline V gene sequence: CDR1 MNHEY, CDR2 SVGEGT. The ends lost 5 bases at V and 7 bases at J; junction bases unmatched: 6. The CDR3 extends over 15 amino acids. CDR3 sequence (DNA): TGTGCCAGCAGTCCCGGGACAGGGGGCGTGAACATTCAGTACTTC. Translated: CASSPGTGGVNIQYF.